One sample yielded the 7 T cell receptor beta chains listed below, sequenced in a study of blood T cell repertoires in COVID-19. Libraries were prepared by immunoSEQ multiplex PCR; TCRdb keeps only in-frame clonotypes and omits some of them. The table lists about 140,000 clones, around 82% of them singletons. The sequenced sample consisted of PBMCs or T cells enriched from blood (not recorded which). These receptors came from a woman in her forties or fifties who had recovered from COVID-19.

The V and J genes are TRBV5-4 and TRBJ2-2; 7 bases fit TRBD1. This CDR3 has 15 residues. CDR1 and CDR2 (germline): SGHNT, YYREEE (reference sequence). Losses at the gene ends were 4 bases for V and 1 base for J; bases not matched to a gene: 4. The chain's CDR3 is CASSRWTGNTGELFF. The CDR3 bases are TGTGCCAGCAGCCGGTGGACAGGGAACACCGGGGAGCTGTTTTTT.

Only a few counts were recorded for this clone. The chain uses TRBV9 and TRBJ2-5, with D possibly being TRBD1 (6 bases). Germline V gene sequence: CDR1 SGDLS, CDR2 YYNGEE. The V end lost 0 bases, the J end lost 5 bases, and 11 bases lay between the germline ends. The CDR3 is 14 amino acids. DNA for the CDR3: TGTGCCAGCAGCGTAGTTGGGGGCTTGGAGACCCAGTACTTC. Its translation: CASSVVGGLETQYF.

Only one count was recorded for this clone. V is TRBV2 and J is TRBJ2-7, with 8 bases fitting TRBD1. V was clipped by 10 bases and J by 2 bases; unmatched bases: 10. CDR3 length equals 14 residues. Germline loops: CDR1 SNHLY, CDR2 FYNNEI. DNA of the CDR3: TGTGCCATGACGGGACAGGTATTTGCCTACGAGCAGTACGTC. It is translated as CAMTGQVFAYEQYV.

The rearrangement links TRBV11-1 to TRBJ2-4; tentative D call: TRBD2 (7 bases). The CDR3 extends over 15 amino acids. V lost 4 bases, J lost 2 bases, and 12 bases lay in between. Germline CDR1 SGHAT, CDR2 FQDESV (reference sequence). CDR3 protein: CASSSSGGPKNIQYF. The DNA for the CDR3 is TGTGCCAGCAGCTCCTCGGGGGGCCCCAAAAACATTCAGTACTTC. The variable domain in full, with the rest retrieved from reference TRBV11-1 and TRBJ2-4, is EAEVAQSPRYKITEKSQAVAFWCDPISGHATLYWYRQILGQGPELLVQFQDESVVDDSQLPKDRFSAERLKGVDSTLKIQPAELGDSAMYLCASSSSGGPKNIQYFGAGTRLSVL.

V usage is TRBV7-2 and J usage is TRBJ2-7; 7 nucleotides agree with TRBD2. Per the germline V gene, CDR1 is SGHTA and CDR2 is FQGNSA. CDR3 length equals 16 residues. V was clipped by 3 bases and J by 2 bases; unmatched bases: 10. In DNA form, the CDR3 reads TGTGCCAGCAGCTTGGGCGGGACGGGGGGAACCTACGAGCAGTACTTC. Translating gives CASSLGGTGGTYEQYF.

This chain uses TRBV28 with TRBJ1-5, with D maybe TRBD1 (5 bases). The CDR3 extends over 14 amino acids. With 3 bases removed from V and 1 base from J, the gap between germline ends came to 7 bases. The germline gives CDR1 MDHEN, CDR2 SYDVKM. CDR3 coding DNA: TGTGCCAGCAGTTTTGGGGGGAGCAATCAGCCCCAGCATTTT. Amino acid sequence: CASSFGGSNQPQHF.

The chain uses TRBV2 and TRBJ1-5; no clear D gene. The CDR3 covers 14 residues. Germline V gene lookup returns CDR1 SNHLY and CDR2 FYNNEI. The germline V and J ends were trimmed by 2 bases and 4 bases, with 9 bases remaining between them. In DNA, the CDR3 is TGTGCCAGCAGTGAAAACAGCCTAAATCAGCCCCAGCATTTT. Its translation: CASSENSLNQPQHF.